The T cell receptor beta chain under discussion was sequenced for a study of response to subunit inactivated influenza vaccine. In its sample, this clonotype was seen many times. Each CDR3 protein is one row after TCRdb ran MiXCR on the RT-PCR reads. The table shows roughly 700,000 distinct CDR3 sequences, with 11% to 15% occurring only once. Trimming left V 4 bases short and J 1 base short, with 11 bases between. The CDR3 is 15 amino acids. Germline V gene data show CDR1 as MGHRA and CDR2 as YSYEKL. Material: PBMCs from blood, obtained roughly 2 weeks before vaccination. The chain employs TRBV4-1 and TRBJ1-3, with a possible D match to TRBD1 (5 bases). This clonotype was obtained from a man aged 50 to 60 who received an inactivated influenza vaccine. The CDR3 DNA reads TGCGCCAGCAGCCCCCAGGGTCTTTCTGGAAACACCATATATTTT. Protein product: CASSPQGLSGNTIYF.